Listed below are T cell receptor beta chains from one sample, sequenced in a study of shared clonotypes between healthy human individuals. Method: immunoSEQ multiplex PCR; TCRdb's copy keeps in-frame clones and lacks some. Here the sample spans about 1.5 million clones, approximately 98% being singletons. The sequenced sample consisted of naive CD4+ T cells sorted from blood. These receptors all stem from a man younger than 45 in good health. Both conserved end residues are part of each CDR3. D genes are given only for firm matches. Clone size appears in some rows only: once, few, many, or a class for an expanded clone.

TRBV10-3,-,TRBJ1-2,-,TGTGCCATCAGTGATATTTGGGGTGCAAATGGCTACACCTTC,CAISDIWGANGYTF
TRBV15,TRBD1,TRBJ2-1,-,TGTGCCACCAGCATGGAGAGGGGGCCATATGAGCAGTTCTTC,CATSMERGPYEQFF
TRBV20-1,-,TRBJ2-1,-,TGCAGTGCGAGATTGAGGGATGAGCAGTTCTTC,CSARLRDEQFF
TRBV2,-,TRBJ1-4,-,TGTGCCAGCAGTGCGCTGACTGGAAGTAATGAAAAACTGTTTTTT,CASSALTGSNEKLFF
TRBV5-1,-,TRBJ2-2,once,TGCGCCAGCAGCCACAGGGCGGACACAGAGCCCACCGGGGAGCTGTTTTTT,CASSHRADTEPTGELFF
TRBV6-1,-,TRBJ1-2,-,TGTGCCAGCAGCGAAGGCGTCAGTTACTATGGCTACACCTTC,CASSEGVSYYGYTF
TRBV5-1,-,TRBJ2-6,once,TGCGCCAGCAGCCTGGGCCTCTCCTCTGGGGCCAACGTCCTGACTTTC,CASSLGLSSGANVLTF
TRBV6-1,-,TRBJ2-7,-,TGTGCCAGCAGTGGACAGAGGAGCTCCTACGAGCAGTACTTC,CASSGQRSSYEQYF
TRBV7-3,-,TRBJ2-1,-,TGTGCCAGCAGCTCACGTAAGGGGGTGTTCAATGAGCAGTTCTTC,CASSSRKGVFNEQFF
TRBV18,-,TRBJ1-5,-,TGTGCCAGCTCAGTCAGTCAGGGCCCCAATCAGCCCCAGCATTTT,CASSVSQGPNQPQHF
TRBV29-1,-,TRBJ2-1,-,TGCAGCGTTGAACGCCGGCTTTACAATGAGCAGTTCTTC,CSVERRLYNEQFF
TRBV7-2,TRBD2,TRBJ2-2,-,TGTGCCAGCAGCTTAGGCCTAGCGGGAGGGCGGACCGGGGAGCTGTTTTTT,CASSLGLAGGRTGELFF
TRBV19,-,TRBJ2-7,-,TGTGCCAGTAATAGACAGGCCGGGCCCTACGAGCAGTACTTC,CASNRQAGPYEQYF